This T cell receptor beta chain was sequenced for a study of PD-L1 blockade in urothelial cancer. Study summary: T cells numbered a median of roughly 150,000 in the blood samples.

As for time point: pretreatment peripheral blood. Using immunoSEQ multiplex PCR, the repertoire was profiled, and TCRdb retains in-frame clones only, with some absent. The repertoire holds 100,000 to 150,000 clones, around 85% seen once, with 3.2% in the top ten. Germline V gene lookup returns CDR1 SGHTA and CDR2 FQGNSA. The CDR3 has 15 residues. Trimming removed 3 bases from V and 1 base from J, with 10 bases in between. This clonotype originated in a man aged 45-65 years with urothelial cancer. The chain combines TRBV7-2 with TRBJ1-5; D not certain. The sequenced sample was PBMCs, obtained around atezolizumab (anti-PD-L1) treatment. This chain's CDR3 is CASSLRTESNQPQHF. CDR3 DNA: TGTGCCAGCAGCTTGCGTACAGAGAGCAATCAGCCCCAGCATTTT.